The sequence of this T cell receptor beta chain was determined in a study of OX40 agonist ivuxolimab in advanced cancers. Overall study context: An agonistic anti-OX40 (CD134) antibody, ivuxolimab, was used to treat the patients. Across the patients, intravenous ivuxolimab was delivered every 2 weeks at 0.01 to 10 mg/kg. Eligibility rules accepted prior anti-PD-1, anti-PD-L1 or anti-CTLA-4 therapy, and roughly 40% had some.

Sequencing was performed with immunoSEQ multiplex PCR; in TCRdb, only in-frame clones are kept and a portion is missing. The repertoire holds tens of thousands of clones, with 86% as singletons. On cycle 4 day 1 and cycle 7 day 1, as well as at baseline, blood was sampled. Sequenced material: CD4+ or CD8+ T cells sorted from blood, taken in a trial of the OX40 agonist ivuxolimab. This TCR came from an adult with an advanced solid tumor such as melanoma, head and neck, liver or kidney cancer.

The CDR3 is CASSDGGADTQYF. DNA for the CDR3: TGCGCCAGCAGTGACGGTGGGGCAGATACGCAGTATTTT. The chain recombines TRBV10-1 with TRBJ2-3; D remains unclear. The CDR3 is 13 amino acids. V was shortened by 3 bases and J by 4 bases, with 8 bases between the two germline ends. CDR1 is WNHNN, CDR2 SYGVQD, per germline (reference sequence).